These 5 T cell receptor beta chains originate from one sample sequenced in a study of blood T cell repertoires in COVID-19. TCRdb's table, derived via immunoSEQ multiplex PCR, lists solely in-frame clones and lacks some. This table holds under 200,000 clones, more than 60% found once. Specimen: peripheral blood. The receptors come from a man between 60 and 70 years old with acute or convalescent COVID-19.

The V call is TRBV6-5, the J call TRBJ1-5; D remains ambiguous. Per germline, CDR1 MNHEY and CDR2 SVGAGI. The CDR3 has 15 amino acids. The germline V and J ends were trimmed by 10 bases and 3 bases, with 19 bases remaining between them. The CDR3 protein is CATESAWANNQPQHF. The CDR3 DNA sequence: TGTGCCACGGAATCAGCTTGGGCAAACAATCAGCCCCAGCATTTT.

The chain uses TRBV7-8 and TRBJ2-1; 8 positions match TRBD2. V lost 4 bases, J lost 0 bases, and 8 bases stayed unmatched. Germline values: CDR1 SGHVS, CDR2 FQNEAQ. The CDR3 runs to 17 residues. The CDR3 DNA reads TGTGCCAGCAGCTCCCTTAGCGGGGCCCTCTCCTACAATGAGCAGTTCTTC. Its translation: CASSSLSGALSYNEQFF. The complete variable domain, with remaining parts taken from reference TRBV7-8 and TRBJ2-1, reads GAGVSQSPRYKVAKRGQDVALRCDPISGHVSLFWYQQALGQGPEFLTYFQNEAQLDKSGLPSDRFFAERPEGSVSTLKIQRTQQEDSAVYLCASSSLSGALSYNEQFFGPGTRLTVL.

This clone was detected only a few times. The V gene is TRBV7-9, the J gene TRBJ2-2, with D perhaps TRBD1 (6 bases). V was trimmed by 7 bases and J by 6 bases, leaving 21 bases between them. CDR1 is SEHNR, CDR2 FQNEAQ, per germline (reference sequence). The length of the CDR3 is 16 residues. The CDR3 spells CASTRARGWGAGELFF. CDR3 DNA sequence: TGTGCCAGCACCCGAGCCAGGGGCTGGGGAGCCGGGGAGCTGTTTTTT. Using reference TRBV7-9 and TRBJ2-2 for the parts outside the CDR3, the full variable domain is DTGVSQNPRHKITKRGQNVTFRCDPISEHNRLYWYRQTLGQGPEFLTYFQNEAQLEKSRLLSDRFSAERPKGSFSTLEIQRTEQGDSAMYLCASTRARGWGAGELFFGEGSRLTVL.

This chain links TRBV3-1 (or the pseudogene TRBV3-2) with TRBJ2-3, with D tentatively TRBD2 (5 bases). There are 16 residues in the CDR3. Germline V gene lookup returns CDR1 LGHDT and CDR2 YNNKEL (reference sequence). V lost 0 bases to trimming and J lost 3 bases, with 13 bases between them. CDR3 sequence reads: CASSQEGAGVTDTQYF. The DNA of the CDR3 is TGTGCCAGCAGCCAAGAAGGTGCCGGGGTAACAGATACGCAGTATTTT.

This clone was picked up a small number of times. The V gene is TRBV6-5, the J gene TRBJ2-7; 7 positions agree with TRBD1. The trim removed 0 bases at V and 5 bases at J, leaving 7 bases unmatched. The CDR3 sequence is 15 residues long. CDR1 MNHEY and CDR2 SVGAGI come from the germline V gene. The CDR3 spells CASSYSARGLDEQYF. The CDR3 DNA sequence: TGTGCCAGCAGTTACTCTGCCAGGGGGTTGGACGAGCAGTACTTC.